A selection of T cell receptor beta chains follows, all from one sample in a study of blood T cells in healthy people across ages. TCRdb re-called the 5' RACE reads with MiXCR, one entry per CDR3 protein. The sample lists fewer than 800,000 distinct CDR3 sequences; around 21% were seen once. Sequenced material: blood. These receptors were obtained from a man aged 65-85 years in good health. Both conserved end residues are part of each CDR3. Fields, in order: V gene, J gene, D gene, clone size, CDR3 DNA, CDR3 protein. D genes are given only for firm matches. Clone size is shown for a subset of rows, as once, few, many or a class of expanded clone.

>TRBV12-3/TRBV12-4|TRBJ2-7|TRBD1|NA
TGTGCCAGCAGTTTTTGGGTGACAGGGGGGACCTACGAGCAGTACTTC
CASSFWVTGGTYEQYF
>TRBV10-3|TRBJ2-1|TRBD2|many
TGTGCCATCAGAGGTGTAGCGGGAGGACCCTACAATGAGCAGTTCTTC
CAIRGVAGGPYNEQFF
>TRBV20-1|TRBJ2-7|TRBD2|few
TGCAGTGCTAGATATGCTCCGGGACTAGCGGGAGGAGTAAGCCACGAGCAGTACTTC
CSARYAPGLAGGVSHEQYF
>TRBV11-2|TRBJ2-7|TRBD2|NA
TGTGCCAGCAGCCCTCCAGCGGGGCCCTACGAGCAGTACTTC
CASSPPAGPYEQYF
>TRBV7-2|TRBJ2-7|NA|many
TGTGCCAGCAGCTTAGGTGGGGACTACGAGCAGTACTTC
CASSLGGDYEQYF
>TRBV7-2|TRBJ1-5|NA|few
TGTGCCAGCAGCTTGGACGGCCTTAGCAATCAGCCCCAGCATTTT
CASSLDGLSNQPQHF
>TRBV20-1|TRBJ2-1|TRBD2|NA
TGCAGTGCTTCACCGATTAGCGGGAGATCCAATGAGCAGTTCTTC
CSASPISGRSNEQFF
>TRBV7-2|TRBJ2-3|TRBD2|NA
TGTGCCAGCAGCTCGAAAACTAGCGGTACGCGGTATTTT
CASSSKTSGTRYF
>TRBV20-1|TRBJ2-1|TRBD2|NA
TGCAGTGCCTCCGGGACTAGCGGGAGGCCTCTTAAAGAGCAGTTCTTC
CSASGTSGRPLKEQFF
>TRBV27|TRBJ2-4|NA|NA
TGTGCCAGCAGTCTTGGGTCCAAAAACATTCAGTACTTC
CASSLGSKNIQYF
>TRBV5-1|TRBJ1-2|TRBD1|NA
TGCGCCAGCAGCCTCGGGGACAGGGCCTATGGCTACACCTTC
CASSLGDRAYGYTF
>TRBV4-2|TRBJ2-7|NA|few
TGTACCAGCAGCCCGCTAGAGTCCTACGAGCAGTACTTC
CTSSPLESYEQYF
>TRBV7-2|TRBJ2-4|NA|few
TGTGCCAGCAGCTTAGACTCTACGGCCAAAAACATTCAGTACTTC
CASSLDSTAKNIQYF
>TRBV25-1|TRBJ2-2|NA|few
TGTGCCAGTCAGCAGGAAACCGGGGAGCTGTTTTTT
CASQQETGELFF
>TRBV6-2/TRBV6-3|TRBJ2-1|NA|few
TGTGCCAGCAGTTACAGGGTCGGGGTACGCAATGAGCAGTTCTTC
CASSYRVGVRNEQFF
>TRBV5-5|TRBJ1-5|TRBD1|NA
TGTGCCAGCAGCTGGGGGCAGGGGGCGGGCAATCAGCCCCAGCATTTT
CASSWGQGAGNQPQHF
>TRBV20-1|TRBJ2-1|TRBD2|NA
TGCAGTGCTAGAATTAGCGGGAGGGAGTACAATGAGCAGTTCTTC
CSARISGREYNEQFF
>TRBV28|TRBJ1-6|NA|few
TGTGCCAGCAGTGGGAGAGCAGGAGCGCCGAGCTCCTATAATTCACCCCTCCACTTT
CASSGRAGAPSSYNSPLHF
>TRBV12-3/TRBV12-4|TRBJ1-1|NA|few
TGTGCCAGCAGTTTGAGGGGGGTTGGTACTGAAGCTTTCTTT
CASSLRGVGTEAFF
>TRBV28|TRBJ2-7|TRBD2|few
TGTGCCAGCAGTTCGGGAGGGCCCTCCTACGAGCAGTACTTC
CASSSGGPSYEQYF
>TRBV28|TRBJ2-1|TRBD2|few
TGTGCCATACAACTAGCGAATGGGAATGAGCAGTTCTTC
CAIQLANGNEQFF
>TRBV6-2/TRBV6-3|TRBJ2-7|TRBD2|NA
TGTGCCAGCAGTACCGGACTAGTCGAGCAGTACTTC
CASSTGLVEQYF
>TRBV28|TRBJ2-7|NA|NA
TGTGCCAGCAGTTTGGCAGACAGGAGCTCCTACGAGCAGTACTTC
CASSLADRSSYEQYF
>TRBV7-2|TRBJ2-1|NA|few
TGTGCCAGCAGCTTAGGGCGGGGACCCTCCTACAATGAGCAGTTCTTC
CASSLGRGPSYNEQFF
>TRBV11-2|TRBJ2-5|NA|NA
TGTGCCAGCAGCTTAGGCGGGCTGTTACAAGAGACCCAGTACTTC
CASSLGGLLQETQYF
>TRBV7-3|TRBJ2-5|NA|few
TGTGCCAGCAGCTCCCGGGGAGGCGAAGAGACCCAGTACTTC
CASSSRGGEETQYF
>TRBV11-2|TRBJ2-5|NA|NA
TGTGCCAGCAGCTTAGGTTCTCAGGGATTCGAGACCCAGTACTTC
CASSLGSQGFETQYF
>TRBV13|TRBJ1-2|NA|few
TGTGCCAGCAGCTCCGGAGGAGGGGTTAACTATGGCTACACCTTC
CASSSGGGVNYGYTF
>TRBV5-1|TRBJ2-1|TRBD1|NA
TGCGCCAGCAGCTTACTCCAGGGGGATTACAATGAGCAGTTCTTC
CASSLLQGDYNEQFF
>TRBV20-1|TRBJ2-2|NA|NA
TGCAGTGCTAGACCCAGGAGCACCGGGGAGCTGTTTTTT
CSARPRSTGELFF
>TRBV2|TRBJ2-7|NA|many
TGTGCCAGCAGTGGGGCAGGACAGTCAACTATCTACGAGCAGTACTTC
CASSGAGQSTIYEQYF
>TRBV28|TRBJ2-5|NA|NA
TGTGCCAGCAGTCCCCCGGGTTTCCAAGAGACCCAGTACTTC
CASSPPGFQETQYF
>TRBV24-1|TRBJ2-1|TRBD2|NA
TGTGCCACCAGTGATTCCCCCGCTAGCGGGAGGTCCAATGAGCAGTTCTTC
CATSDSPASGRSNEQFF
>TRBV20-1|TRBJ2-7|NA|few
TGCAGTGCTAGAGATAGGCGCACCGGGACAACCAGCTCCTACGAGCAGTACTTC
CSARDRRTGTTSSYEQYF
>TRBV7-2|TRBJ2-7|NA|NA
TGTGCCAGCAGCCATCCATTGGACGGATTTGGCGAGCAGTACTTC
CASSHPLDGFGEQYF
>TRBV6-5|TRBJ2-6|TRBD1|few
TGTGCCAGCAGTTACTCTACAGGGGGCCCTGGGGCCAACGTCCTGACTTTC
CASSYSTGGPGANVLTF
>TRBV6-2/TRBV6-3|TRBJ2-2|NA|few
TGTGCCAGCAGTTACTCACGGAGCACCGGGGAGCTGTTTTTT
CASSYSRSTGELFF
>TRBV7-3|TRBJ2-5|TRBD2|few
TGTGCCAGCAGCCCGTTGGGCGGGAGTGGTGAGACCCAGTACTTC
CASSPLGGSGETQYF
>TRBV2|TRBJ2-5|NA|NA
TGTGCCAGCAGTGTTGACTACTTCCAAGAGACCCAGTACTTC
CASSVDYFQETQYF
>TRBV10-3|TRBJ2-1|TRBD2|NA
TGTGCCATCAGTGAGTCCCCTAGCGGGGCCATAATCAGCAATGAGCAGTTCTTC
CAISESPSGAIISNEQFF
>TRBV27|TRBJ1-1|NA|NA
TGTGCCAGCGCGTGGGGGCTGAACACTGAAGCTTTCTTT
CASAWGLNTEAFF
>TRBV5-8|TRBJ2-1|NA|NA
TGTGCCAGCCCTTGGACTCGGAATCAACCATTCAATGAGCAGTTCTTC
CASPWTRNQPFNEQFF